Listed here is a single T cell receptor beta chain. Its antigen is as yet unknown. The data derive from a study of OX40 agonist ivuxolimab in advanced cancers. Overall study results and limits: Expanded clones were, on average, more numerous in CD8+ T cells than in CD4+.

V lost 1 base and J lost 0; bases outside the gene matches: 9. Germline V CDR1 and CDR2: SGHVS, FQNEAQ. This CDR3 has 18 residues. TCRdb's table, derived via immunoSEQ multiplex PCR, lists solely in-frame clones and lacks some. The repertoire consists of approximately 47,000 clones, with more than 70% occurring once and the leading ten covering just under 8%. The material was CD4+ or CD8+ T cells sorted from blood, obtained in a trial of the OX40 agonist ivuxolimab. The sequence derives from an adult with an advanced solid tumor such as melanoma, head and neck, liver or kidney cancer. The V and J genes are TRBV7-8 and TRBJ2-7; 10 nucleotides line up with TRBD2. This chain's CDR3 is CASSLVPSGRAPSYEQYF. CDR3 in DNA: TGTGCCAGCAGCTTAGTGCCCAGCGGGAGGGCTCCCTCCTACGAGCAGTACTTC.